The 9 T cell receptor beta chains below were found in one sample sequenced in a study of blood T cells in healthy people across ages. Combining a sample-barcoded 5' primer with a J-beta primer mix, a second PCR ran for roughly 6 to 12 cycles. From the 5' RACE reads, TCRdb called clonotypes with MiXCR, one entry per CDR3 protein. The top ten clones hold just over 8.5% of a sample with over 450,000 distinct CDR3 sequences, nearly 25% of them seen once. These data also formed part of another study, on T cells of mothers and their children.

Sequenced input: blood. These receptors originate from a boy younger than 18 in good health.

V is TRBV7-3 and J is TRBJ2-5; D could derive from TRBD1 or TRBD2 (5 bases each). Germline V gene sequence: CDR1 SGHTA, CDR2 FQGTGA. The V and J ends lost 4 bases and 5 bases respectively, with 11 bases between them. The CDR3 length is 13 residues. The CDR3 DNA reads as TGTGCCAGCAGCTACCGAGGGGAGGAGACCCAGTACTTC. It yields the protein CASSYRGEETQYF. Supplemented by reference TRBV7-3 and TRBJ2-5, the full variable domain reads GAGVSQTPSNKVTEKGKYVELRCDPISGHTALYWYRQSLGQGPEFLIYFQGTGAADDSGLPNDRFFAVRPEGSVSTLKIQRTERGDSAVYLCASSYRGEETQYFGPGTRLLVL.

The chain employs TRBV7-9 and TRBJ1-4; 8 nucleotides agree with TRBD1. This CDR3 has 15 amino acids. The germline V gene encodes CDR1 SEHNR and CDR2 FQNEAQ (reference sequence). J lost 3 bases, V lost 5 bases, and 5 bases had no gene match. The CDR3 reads CASSVAGGANEKLFF. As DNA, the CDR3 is TGTGCCAGCAGCGTTGCAGGGGGCGCTAATGAAAAACTGTTTTTT.

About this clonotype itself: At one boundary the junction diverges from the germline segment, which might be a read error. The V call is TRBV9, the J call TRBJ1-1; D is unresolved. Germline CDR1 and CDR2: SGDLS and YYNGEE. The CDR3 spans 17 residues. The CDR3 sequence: CANSSSQLRAAPTEAFF. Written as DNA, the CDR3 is TGTGCCAACAGCTCTTCCCAACTTCGGGCAGCCCCCACTGAAGCTTTCTTT.

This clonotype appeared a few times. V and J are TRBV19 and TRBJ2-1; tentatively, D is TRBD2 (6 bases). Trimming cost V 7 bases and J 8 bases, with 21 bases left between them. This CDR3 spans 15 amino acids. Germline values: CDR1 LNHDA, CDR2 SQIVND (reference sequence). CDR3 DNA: TGTGCCAGTACCCCTATGGGGGGAGTGTGGTATGAGCAGTTCTTC. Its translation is CASTPMGGVWYEQFF. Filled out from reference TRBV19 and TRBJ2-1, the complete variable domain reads DGGITQSPKYLFRKEGQNVTLSCEQNLNHDAMYWYRQDPGQGLRLIYYSQIVNDFQKGDIAEGYSVSREKKESFPLTVTSAQKNPTAFYLCASTPMGGVWYEQFFGPGTRLTVL.

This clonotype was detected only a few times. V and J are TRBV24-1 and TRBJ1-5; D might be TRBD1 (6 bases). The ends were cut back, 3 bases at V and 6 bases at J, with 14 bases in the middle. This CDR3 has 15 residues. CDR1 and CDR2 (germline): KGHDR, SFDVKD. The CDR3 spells CATSDRVGGAQPQHF. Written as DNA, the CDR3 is TGTGCCACCAGTGATCGGGTAGGGGGGGCTCAGCCCCAGCATTTT.

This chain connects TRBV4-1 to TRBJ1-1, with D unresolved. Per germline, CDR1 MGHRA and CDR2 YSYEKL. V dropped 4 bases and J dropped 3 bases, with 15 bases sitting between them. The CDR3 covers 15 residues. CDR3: CASSLGRRSDTEAFF. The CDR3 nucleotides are TGCGCCAGCAGCCTGGGGAGGAGATCGGACACTGAAGCTTTCTTT.

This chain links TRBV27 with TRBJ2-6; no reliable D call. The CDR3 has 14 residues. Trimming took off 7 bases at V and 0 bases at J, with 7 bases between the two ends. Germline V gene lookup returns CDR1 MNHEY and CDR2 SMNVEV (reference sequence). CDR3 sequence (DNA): TGTGCCAGCACCGAGAACTCTGGGGCCAACGTCCTGACTTTC. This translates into CASTENSGANVLTF.

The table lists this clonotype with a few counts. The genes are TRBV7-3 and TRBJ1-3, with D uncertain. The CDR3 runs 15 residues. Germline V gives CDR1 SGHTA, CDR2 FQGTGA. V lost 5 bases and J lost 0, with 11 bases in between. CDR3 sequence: CASSLIGSSGNTIYF. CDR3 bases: TGTGCCAGCAGCCTTATAGGGAGCTCTGGAAACACCATATATTTT.

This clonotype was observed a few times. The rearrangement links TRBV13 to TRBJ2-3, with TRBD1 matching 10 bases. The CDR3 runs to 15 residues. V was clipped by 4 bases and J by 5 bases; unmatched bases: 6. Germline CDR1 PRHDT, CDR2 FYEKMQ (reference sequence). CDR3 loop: CASSYRQGALDTQYF. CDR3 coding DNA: TGTGCCAGCAGCTATCGACAGGGGGCTTTAGATACGCAGTATTTT.